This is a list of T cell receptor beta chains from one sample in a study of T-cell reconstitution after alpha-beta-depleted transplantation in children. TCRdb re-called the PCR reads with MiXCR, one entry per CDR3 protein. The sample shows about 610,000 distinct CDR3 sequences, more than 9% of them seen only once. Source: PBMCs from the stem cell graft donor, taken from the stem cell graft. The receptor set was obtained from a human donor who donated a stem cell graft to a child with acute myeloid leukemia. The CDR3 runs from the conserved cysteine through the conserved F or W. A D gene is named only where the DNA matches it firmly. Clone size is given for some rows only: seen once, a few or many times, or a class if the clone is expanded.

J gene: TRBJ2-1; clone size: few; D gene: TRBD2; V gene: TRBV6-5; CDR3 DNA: TGTGCCAGCAGTTACAAGGGCGGGAGAGGTTTAAATGAGCAGTTCTTC; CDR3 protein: CASSYKGGRGLNEQFF
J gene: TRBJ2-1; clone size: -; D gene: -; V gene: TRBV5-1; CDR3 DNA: TGCGCCAGCGCCCAGAGGCAGTACTACAATGAGCAGTTCTTC; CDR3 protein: CASAQRQYYNEQFF
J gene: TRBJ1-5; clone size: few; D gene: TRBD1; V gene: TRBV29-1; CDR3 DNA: TGCAGCGCCTCCCCACAGGGGGACGGAGACCAGCCCCAGCATTTT; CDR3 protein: CSASPQGDGDQPQHF
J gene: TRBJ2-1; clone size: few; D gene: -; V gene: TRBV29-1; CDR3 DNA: TGCAGCGTTAGACTGGCCTACAATGAGCAGTTCTTC; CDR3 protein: CSVRLAYNEQFF
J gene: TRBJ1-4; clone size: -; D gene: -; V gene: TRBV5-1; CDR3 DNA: TGCGCCAGCAGCTTGGAACAGGGTGAAAAACTGTTTTTT; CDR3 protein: CASSLEQGEKLFF
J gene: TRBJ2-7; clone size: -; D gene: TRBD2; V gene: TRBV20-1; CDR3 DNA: TGCAGTGCAATCTTAAGGCCGAGCGGGGCGTACTACGAGCAGTACTTC; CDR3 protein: CSAILRPSGAYYEQYF
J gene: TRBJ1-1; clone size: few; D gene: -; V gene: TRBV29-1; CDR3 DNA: TGCAGCGTTGAAGATCATATAGTGGACCAGAACACTGAAGCTTTCTTT; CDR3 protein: CSVEDHIVDQNTEAFF
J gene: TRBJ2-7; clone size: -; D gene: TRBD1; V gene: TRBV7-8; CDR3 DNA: TGTGCCAGCAGTGAGACCGGGACAGGAACCTACGAGCAGTACTTC; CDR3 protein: CASSETGTGTYEQYF
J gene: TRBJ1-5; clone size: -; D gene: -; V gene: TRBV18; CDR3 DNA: TGTGCCAGCTCAAGCTCGGTGGGGGGGAATCAGCCCCAGCATTTT; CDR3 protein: CASSSSVGGNQPQHF
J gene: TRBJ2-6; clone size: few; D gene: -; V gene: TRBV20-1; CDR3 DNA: TGCAGTGCTATGATCTTTGCTGGGGCCAACGTCCTGACTTTC; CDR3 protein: CSAMIFAGANVLTF
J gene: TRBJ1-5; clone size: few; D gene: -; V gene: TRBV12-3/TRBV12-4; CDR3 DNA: TGTGCCAGCCGTGGGGGCGAGATATATAGCAATCAGCCCCAGCATTTT; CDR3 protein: CASRGGEIYSNQPQHF
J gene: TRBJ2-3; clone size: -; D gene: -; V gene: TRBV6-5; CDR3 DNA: TGTGCCAGCAGCCGAGGGAAAGATACGCAGTATTTT; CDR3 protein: CASSRGKDTQYF
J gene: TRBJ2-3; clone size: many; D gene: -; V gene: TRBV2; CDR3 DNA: TGTGCCAGCACCTACGGACTGACAGATACGCAGTATTTT; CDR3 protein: CASTYGLTDTQYF
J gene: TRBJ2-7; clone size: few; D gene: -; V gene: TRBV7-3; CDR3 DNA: TGTGCCAGCAGCTTAAACGGGCCAGGGAGGTACGAGCAGTACTTC; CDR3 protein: CASSLNGPGRYEQYF
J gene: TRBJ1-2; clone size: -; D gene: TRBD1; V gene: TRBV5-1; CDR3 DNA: TGCGCCAGCGGCCTGGACAGGGAGTGGGGCTACACCTTC; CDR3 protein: CASGLDREWGYTF
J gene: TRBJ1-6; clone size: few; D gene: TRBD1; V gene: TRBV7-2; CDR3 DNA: TGTGCCAGCAGCTTAGTGGGACAGAGCTCCTATAATTCACCCCTCCACTTT; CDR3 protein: CASSLVGQSSYNSPLHF
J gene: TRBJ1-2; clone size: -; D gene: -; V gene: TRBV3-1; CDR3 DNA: TGTGCCACCCTGCAGCATAACTATGGCTACACCTTC; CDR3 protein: CATLQHNYGYTF
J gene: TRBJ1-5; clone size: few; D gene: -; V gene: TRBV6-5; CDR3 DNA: TGTGCCAGCAGCATAGACAGTCTGAATCAGCCCCAGCATTTT; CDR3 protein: CASSIDSLNQPQHF
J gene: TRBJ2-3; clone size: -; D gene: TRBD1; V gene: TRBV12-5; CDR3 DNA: TGTGCTAGTGGTCCAGGACAGGGGAAGACAGATACGCAGTATTTT; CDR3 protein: CASGPGQGKTDTQYF
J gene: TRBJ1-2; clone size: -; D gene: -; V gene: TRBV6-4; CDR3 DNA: TGTGCCAGCAGTGACTCCGGGGTTGGCTACACCTTC; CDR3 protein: CASSDSGVGYTF
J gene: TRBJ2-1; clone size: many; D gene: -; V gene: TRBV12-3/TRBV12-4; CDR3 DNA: TGTGCCAGCAGTTCTCGTCGGGACTCTTACAATGAGCAGTTCTTC; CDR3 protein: CASSSRRDSYNEQFF
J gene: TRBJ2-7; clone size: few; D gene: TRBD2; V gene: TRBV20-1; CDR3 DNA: TGCAGTGCTACACTAGCGGGAGTTCCCGAGCAGTACTTC; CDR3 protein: CSATLAGVPEQYF
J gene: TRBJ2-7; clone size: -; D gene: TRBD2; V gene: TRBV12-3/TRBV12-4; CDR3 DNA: TGTGCCAGCAGACGATCCGGGACTAGCGGGAGGGGGCTGGAGCAGTACTTC; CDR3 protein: CASRRSGTSGRGLEQYF
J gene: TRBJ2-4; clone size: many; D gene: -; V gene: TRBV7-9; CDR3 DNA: TGTGCCAGCAGCTCGTCCCGGGGTTCAGGGACAGCCAAAAACATTCAGTACTTC; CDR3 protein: CASSSSRGSGTAKNIQYF
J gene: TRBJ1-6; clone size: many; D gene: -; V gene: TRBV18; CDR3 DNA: TGTGCCAGCTCACTTATACAGGGAAGCAATTCACCCCTCCACTTT; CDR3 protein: CASSLIQGSNSPLHF
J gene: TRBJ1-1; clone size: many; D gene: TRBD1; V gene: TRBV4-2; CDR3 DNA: TGTGCCAGCAGCTCGACAGGGGCGTACACTGAAGCTTTCTTT; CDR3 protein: CASSSTGAYTEAFF
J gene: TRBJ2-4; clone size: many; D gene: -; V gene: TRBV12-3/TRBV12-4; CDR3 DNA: TGTGCCAGCAGTCCCCGGGGTTTAGCCAAAAACATTCAGTACTTC; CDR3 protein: CASSPRGLAKNIQYF
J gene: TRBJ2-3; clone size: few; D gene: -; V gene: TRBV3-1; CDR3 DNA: TGTGCCAGCAGTCAAGGGGGCGGGAGGACAGATACGCAGTATTTT; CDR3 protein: CASSQGGGRTDTQYF
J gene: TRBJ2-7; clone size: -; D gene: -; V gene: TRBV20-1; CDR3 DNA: TGCAGTGCTAGAGATTCCAGGGGTAAATTCGAGCAGTACTTC; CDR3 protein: CSARDSRGKFEQYF
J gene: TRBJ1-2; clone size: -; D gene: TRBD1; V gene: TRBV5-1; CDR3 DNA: TGCGCCAGCAGCTTCTTGGGACAGGACAGCTATGGCTACACCTTC; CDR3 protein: CASSFLGQDSYGYTF
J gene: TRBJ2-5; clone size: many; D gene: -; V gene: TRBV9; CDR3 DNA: TGTGCCAGCAGCGTTGGACAGATCCAAGAGACCCAGTACTTC; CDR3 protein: CASSVGQIQETQYF
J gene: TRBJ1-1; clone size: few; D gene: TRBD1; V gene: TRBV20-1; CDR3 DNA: TGCAGTGCTAGCAACCGGGACAGGGCTAACACTGAAGCTTTCTTT; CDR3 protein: CSASNRDRANTEAFF
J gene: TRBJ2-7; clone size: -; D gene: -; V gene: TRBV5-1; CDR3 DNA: TGCGCCAGCAGCTTGGGTTCAGGGATTGCCTACGAGCAGTACTTC; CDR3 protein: CASSLGSGIAYEQYF
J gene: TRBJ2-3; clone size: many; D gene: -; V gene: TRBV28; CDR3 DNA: TGTGCCAGCAGTTTGGCTGGTCCCAATACGCAGTATTTT; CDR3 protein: CASSLAGPNTQYF
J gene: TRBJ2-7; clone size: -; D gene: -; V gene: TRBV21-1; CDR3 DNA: TGTGCCAGCAGCCCCTGGAGTCAGGGGGCCCACGAGCAGTACTTC; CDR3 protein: CASSPWSQGAHEQYF
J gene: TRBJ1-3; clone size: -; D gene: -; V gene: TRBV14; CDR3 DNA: TGTGCCAGCAGCCAAGAAATCATCTCTGGAAACACCATATATTTT; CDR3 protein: CASSQEIISGNTIYF
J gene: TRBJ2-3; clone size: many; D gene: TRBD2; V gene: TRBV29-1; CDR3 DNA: TGCAGCGTCGCCGGACTAGCGGGGAGAGCAGATACGCAGTATTTT; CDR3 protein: CSVAGLAGRADTQYF
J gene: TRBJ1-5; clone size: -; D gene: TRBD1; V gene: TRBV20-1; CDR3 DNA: TGCAGTGCTACCCGACAGGGTTTCAATCAGCCCCAGCATTTT; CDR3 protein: CSATRQGFNQPQHF
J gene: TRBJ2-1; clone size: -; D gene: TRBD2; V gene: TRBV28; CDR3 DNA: TGTGCCAGCAGCGAATACGGGCTCGGGAGGGATGAGCAGTTCTTC; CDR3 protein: CASSEYGLGRDEQFF
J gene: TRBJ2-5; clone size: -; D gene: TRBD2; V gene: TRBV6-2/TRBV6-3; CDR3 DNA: TGTGCCACCAATCCCCCACATAGCGGGAGGGACAAGTCCCAAGAGACCCAGTACTTC; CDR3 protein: CATNPPHSGRDKSQETQYF
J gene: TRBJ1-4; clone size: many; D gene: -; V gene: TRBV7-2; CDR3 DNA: TGTGCCAGCAGCCGAGGAGCAACTAATGAAAAACTGTTTTTT; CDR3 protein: CASSRGATNEKLFF
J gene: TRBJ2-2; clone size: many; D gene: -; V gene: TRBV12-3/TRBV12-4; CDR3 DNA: TGTGCCAGCAGTTACACCGTTACCGGGGAGCTGTTTTTT; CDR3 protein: CASSYTVTGELFF
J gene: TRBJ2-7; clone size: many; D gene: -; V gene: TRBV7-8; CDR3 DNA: TGTGCCAGCAGTAGGGACCGAGCGAACGAGCAGTACTTC; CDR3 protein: CASSRDRANEQYF
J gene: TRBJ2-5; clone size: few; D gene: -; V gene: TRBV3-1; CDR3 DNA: TGTGCCAGCAGCCAAGTTCCAAGAGGGGGACTGGCCCAGTACTTC; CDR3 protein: CASSQVPRGGLAQYF
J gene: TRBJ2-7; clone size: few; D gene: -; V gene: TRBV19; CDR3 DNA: TGTGCCAGTAGTATCGGTATCGGGGGCGCGCAGTACTTC; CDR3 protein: CASSIGIGGAQYF
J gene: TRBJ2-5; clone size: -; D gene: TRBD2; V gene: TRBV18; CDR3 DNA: TGTGCCAGCTCACCAGGGACTAGCGGGATAGAGACCCAGTACTTC; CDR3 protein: CASSPGTSGIETQYF
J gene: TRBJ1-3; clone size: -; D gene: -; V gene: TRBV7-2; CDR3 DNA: TGTGCCAGCACCCACAGAGAAGGAAACACCATATATTTT; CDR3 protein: CASTHREGNTIYF